These T cell receptor beta chains were read from a single sample in a study of spatial heterogeneity in lung cancer. MiXCR was run by TCRdb on the 5' RACE reads, yielding one entry per CDR3 protein. The sample contains about 40,000 distinct CDR3 sequences, roughly 5.6% of which appear only once. The material was PBMCs, obtained at surgery. The receptors were gathered from a female donor with early-stage non-small cell lung cancer. Each CDR3 is given with its conserved first and last residue. A D gene is named only where the DNA matches it firmly. Part of the rows lack a size; the others show once, few, many or a class for expanded clones.

TRBV7-9,TRBJ2-7,.,few,TGTGCCAGCAGCCCGCACAGCTCCTACGAGCAGTACTTC,CASSPHSSYEQYF
TRBV28,TRBJ2-2,.,few,TGTGCCAGCAGTTCACCGGGACGGTTCTCCCAGGTGGACACCGGGGAGCTGTTTTTT,CASSSPGRFSQVDTGELFF
TRBV12-3/TRBV12-4,TRBJ2-5,TRBD1,.,TGTGCCAGCACCCGGACAGGGCGGTGGGAGACCCAGTACTTC,CASTRTGRWETQYF
TRBV5-1,TRBJ2-1,.,many,TGCGCCAGCAGCGTGCAGGCAAACAATGAGCAGTTCTTC,CASSVQANNEQFF
TRBV20-1,TRBJ1-2,TRBD1,.,TGCAGTGCTAGAGGACAGGGGGCGTACTGCTCCTTC,CSARGQGAYCSF
TRBV6-4,TRBJ2-2,.,many,TGTGCCACCCCGGTTGGGGAGACGAACACCGGGGAGCTGTTTTTT,CATPVGETNTGELFF
TRBV20-1,TRBJ2-7,TRBD2,few,TGCAGTGCTAAACTAGCGGGGGGCTACGAGCAGTACTTC,CSAKLAGGYEQYF
TRBV3-1,TRBJ1-5,.,.,TGTGCCAGCAGCCAAGCCCTGAATCAGCCCCAGCATTTT,CASSQALNQPQHF
TRBV19,TRBJ2-5,.,.,TGTGCCAGTAGTAGAGGTGACGGGGGAGAGACCCAGTACTTC,CASSRGDGGETQYF
TRBV10-3,TRBJ1-2,.,many,TGTGCCATCAGGACCCCTCTCCACTTGAACTATGGCTACACCTTC,CAIRTPLHLNYGYTF
TRBV27,TRBJ1-2,TRBD1,many,TGTGCCAGCAGTATCCTGGGACAGGGTAGTAGCTACACCTTC,CASSILGQGSSYTF
TRBV6-2/TRBV6-3,TRBJ1-1,.,many,TGTGCCAGCAGTCCTGTCGGGGGGGCCGTTGAAGCTTTCTTT,CASSPVGGAVEAFF
TRBV27,TRBJ2-2,.,.,TGTGCCAGCAGTTTTGACCGCGTATGGCCCGGGGAGCTGTTTTTT,CASSFDRVWPGELFF
TRBV21-1,TRBJ1-6,.,many,TGTGCCAGCAGCAAAGGCCTATCGACAGGGAGTAGTGATTCACCCCTCCACTTT,CASSKGLSTGSSDSPLHF
TRBV7-8,TRBJ2-5,TRBD1,many,TGTGCCAGCAGCTTAGCAAACAGGGGGGAGACCCAGTACTTC,CASSLANRGETQYF
TRBV15,TRBJ2-5,.,many,TGTGCCACCAGCCGCAGAGAGGCAGAGACCCAGTACTTC,CATSRREAETQYF
TRBV5-4,TRBJ1-1,.,many,TGTGCCAGCACCACCCCGGCGGTGAACACTGAAGCTTTCTTT,CASTTPAVNTEAFF
TRBV20-1,TRBJ2-5,TRBD1,many,TGCAGTGCTCGAAGGACAGGGGGCTTTGTCCCTAACTTC,CSARRTGGFVPNF
TRBV21-1,TRBJ2-3,.,many,TGTGCCAGCACCCCAGAGGCGGGCCACGATACGCAGTATTTT,CASTPEAGHDTQYF
TRBV4-1,TRBJ1-2,TRBD1,many,TGCGCCAGCAGCCAAGAGGCCGACAGGGGATATGGCTACACCTTC,CASSQEADRGYGYTF
TRBV5-8,TRBJ1-2,.,many,TGTGCCAGCAGCTTGCCCGGGGGGTATGGCTACACCTTC,CASSLPGGYGYTF
TRBV28,TRBJ2-4,TRBD1,many,TGTGCCAGCAGTACACAGGGGGCGGAAGGTGTAAACATTCAGTACTTC,CASSTQGAEGVNIQYF
TRBV7-3,TRBJ1-1,.,many,TGTGCCAGCAGCCGAGAAATGAACACTGAAGCTTTCTTT,CASSREMNTEAFF
TRBV24-1,TRBJ2-3,.,many,TGTGCCACCAGTGAACGGGCCGTGGGTCCAGATACGCAGTATTTT,CATSERAVGPDTQYF
TRBV7-3,TRBJ2-1,.,many,TGTGCCAGCAGCCTACTAGTCCAGGCCTCCTACAATGAGCAGTTCTTC,CASSLLVQASYNEQFF
TRBV24-1,TRBJ2-2,.,few,TGTGCCACCAGCCCCAGGGGGACTACTAACACCGGGGAGCTGTTTTTT,CATSPRGTTNTGELFF
TRBV20-1,TRBJ2-5,TRBD1,many,TGCAGTGCTTGGGACAGGGGGCAAGAGACCCAGTACTTC,CSAWDRGQETQYF
TRBV18,TRBJ1-1,.,many,TGTGCCAGCTCACCGTGGAACATGAACACTGAAGCTTTCTTT,CASSPWNMNTEAFF
TRBV20-1,TRBJ2-5,TRBD1,many,TGCAGTGCCATTGACAGGGGATTGAAGACCCAGTACTTC,CSAIDRGLKTQYF
TRBV19,TRBJ2-3,TRBD2,many,TGTGCCAGTACCACGGGACTAGCGGGGGACTCAGATACGCAGTATTTT,CASTTGLAGDSDTQYF
TRBV18,TRBJ1-1,.,.,TGTGCCAGCTCACGGACGGGAATGAACACTGAAGCTTTCTTT,CASSRTGMNTEAFF
TRBV3-1,TRBJ1-4,.,many,TGTGCCAGCAGCCAAGTTGCGGGGATCAATGAAAAACTGTTTTTT,CASSQVAGINEKLFF
TRBV20-1,TRBJ2-1,.,many,TGCAGTGCTAGAGAGAGCCGCCCGGGTCGGGTCACTCCCTACAATGAGCAGTTCTTC,CSARESRPGRVTPYNEQFF
TRBV21-1,TRBJ2-1,.,few,TGTGCGGGAACTTACAATGAGCAGTTCTTC,CAGTYNEQFF
TRBV2,TRBJ1-5,.,.,TGTGCCAGCAGTGTGATTAACAATCAGCCCCAGCATTTT,CASSVINNQPQHF
TRBV20-1,TRBJ2-4,TRBD2,many,TGCAGTGCTAATAGCGGGGGGGCCAAAAACATTCAGTACTTC,CSANSGGAKNIQYF
TRBV6-2/TRBV6-3,TRBJ2-7,TRBD1,many,TGTGCCAGCAAGATGGACAGGGTATTTTACGAGCAGTACTTC,CASKMDRVFYEQYF
TRBV7-2,TRBJ2-7,.,many,TGTGCCAGCAGCCCCCCTGGGACTGCGGGGGAGCAGTACTTC,CASSPPGTAGEQYF